This entry lists 14 T cell receptor beta chains sequenced from one sample in a study of beta chain features in type 1 diabetes. Study results and limitations: TCRB CDR3 length was moderately but significantly reduced in all four CD4+ subsets of Type 1 diabetes patients.

Their antigens remain unidentified. As every portion of the isolated RNA was reverse transcribed, the sequencing read expressed TCRB transcripts. The assay was immunoSEQ multiplex PCR, and TCRdb's table has in-frame clones only and misses some. The data contain about 150,000 clones, approximately 13% of them singletons. Sequencing was carried out using central memory CD4+ T cells from blood. These receptors all stem from a man aged 18 to 30 with type 1 diabetes.

V usage is TRBV28 and J usage is TRBJ2-7, with D uncertain. This CDR3 contains 11 residues. Trimming removed 4 bases from V and 3 bases from J, with 4 bases in between. The germline CDR1 and CDR2 sequences are MDHEN and SYDVKM. CDR3 sequence reads: CASSSYYEQYF. The CDR3 bases are TGTGCCAGCAGTTCCTACTACGAGCAGTACTTC.

Turning to this clone: This likely traces to a read error, being one base from a far larger clone. V gene TRBV5-1 combines with J gene TRBJ2-7; D may correspond to TRBD1 or TRBD2 (5 bases each). CDR1 is SGHRS and CDR2 is YFSETQ in the germline V gene. V lost 3 bases to trimming and J lost 4 bases, with 17 bases between them. The CDR3 loop spans 15 amino acids. This CDR3 reads CASSWGSGPGYEQYF. The DNA of the CDR3 is TGCGCCAGCAGCTGGGGATCGGGACCAGGGTACGAGCAGTACTTC.

This clone has more than one count but fewer than ten. The chain employs TRBV11-2 and TRBJ2-5; either TRBD1 or TRBD2 may fit D (5 bases each). The CDR3 is made up of 13 amino acids. The germline V gene has CDR1 SGHAT and CDR2 FQNNGV. Between the trimmed V and J ends, which lost 1 base and 3 bases, there was a span of 6 bases. Written as DNA, the CDR3 is TGTGCCAGCAGCTTAGGAGGGGAAGAGACCCAGTACTTC. Encoded protein: CASSLGGEETQYF.

The rearrangement uses TRBV19 and TRBJ2-3; 10 bases match TRBD2. The J segment lost 4 bases and the V segment lost 8 bases, leaving 9 bases of the junction unmatched. CDR1 is LNHDA, CDR2 SQIVND, per germline (reference sequence). The CDR3 is 15 residues long. The DNA for the CDR3 is TGTGCCAGTCTCCCCAGCGGGGGGGCCCCAGATACGCAGTATTTT. Protein sequence: CASLPSGGAPDTQYF.

The chain combines TRBV6-1 with TRBJ1-5; D gene unclear. Trimming cost V 6 bases and J 1 base, with 10 bases left between them. The germline V gene encodes CDR1 MNHNS and CDR2 SASEGT. This CDR3 is built from 14 residues. CDR3 DNA: TGTGCCAGCAGATTAAAGGCGAGCAATCAGCCCCAGCATTTT. This translates into CASRLKASNQPQHF.

The rearrangement links TRBV7-3 to TRBJ2-3; D is unresolved. Germline V gene lookup returns CDR1 SGHTA and CDR2 FQGTGA. CDR3 length equals 14 residues. Between the trimmed V and J ends, which lost 2 bases and 3 bases, there was a span of 9 bases. Here the CDR3 reads CASSLGSTTDTQYF. For the CDR3, the DNA is TGTGCCAGCAGCTTAGGTAGTACAACAGATACGCAGTATTTT.

This clone was recorded a few times. J is TRBJ1-1 and V is TRBV2, with a possible D match to TRBD1 (6 bases). Germline-derived CDR1 and CDR2 are SNHLY and FYNNEI. This CDR3 spans 14 amino acids. The germline V and J ends were trimmed by 7 bases and 6 bases, with 18 bases remaining between them. The CDR3 here is CASTLTGVSAEAFF. The CDR3 DNA is TGTGCCAGCACCTTGACAGGAGTTAGCGCTGAAGCTTTCTTT.

The chain is built from TRBV7-8 and TRBJ2-3, with D perhaps TRBD2 (6 bases). The CDR3 covers 18 residues. Germline CDR1 is SGHVS and CDR2 is FQNEAQ. The ends were cut back, 1 base at V and 0 bases at J, with 17 bases in the middle. The CDR3 DNA is TGTGCCAGCAGCTTAGAGGTGGCGGCGGGGAAAAGCACAGATACGCAGTATTTT. This encodes CASSLEVAAGKSTDTQYF.

The chain is built from TRBV6-5 and TRBJ1-5, with 7 bases aligning to TRBD1. V trimming: 5 bases; J trimming: 5 bases; junction bases outside the gene matches: 9. The CDR3 consists of 15 residues. Germline V gene sequence: CDR1 MNHEY, CDR2 SVGAGI. CDR3 sequence reads: CASSPQGGGYQPQHF. The CDR3 region has the DNA TGTGCCAGCAGTCCACAGGGAGGGGGCTATCAGCCCCAGCATTTT.

This chain uses TRBV6-1 with TRBJ2-1; no firm D call. CDR1 and CDR2 (germline): MNHNS, SASEGT. CDR3 length: 11 amino acids. Trimming removed 10 bases at V and 3 bases at J, with 7 bases between. CDR3 residues: CATLSYNEQFF. In DNA form, the CDR3 reads TGTGCCACCCTGAGCTACAATGAGCAGTTCTTC.

CDR3 DNA: TGTGCCACCTCGAATGGGGTAGGGAAAGAGACCCAGTACTTC. It encodes CATSNGVGKETQYF. This sequence joins TRBV5-8 and TRBJ2-5, with D uncertain. The CDR3 extends over 14 amino acids. The germline V and J ends were trimmed by 9 bases and 3 bases, with 18 bases remaining between them. Germline V gene sequence: CDR1 SGHTS, CDR2 YDEGEE.

V and J are TRBV20-1 and TRBJ1-2, with D uncertain. This CDR3 contains 11 residues. Germline assignment: CDR1 DFQATT and CDR2 SNEGSKA (reference sequence). Between the trimmed V and J ends, which lost 4 bases and 1 base, there was a span of 4 bases. CDR3 in DNA: TGCAGTGCTAACAATAACTATGGCTACACCTTC. Encoded protein: CSANNNYGYTF.

This clone was recorded a few times. The chain has TRBV15 and TRBJ2-7; D is perhaps TRBD2 (5 bases). Germline values: CDR1 LNHNV, CDR2 YYDKDF (reference sequence). V was shortened by 0 bases and J by 0 bases, with 18 bases between the two germline ends. This CDR3 is 18 amino acids long. CDR3 region: CATSRDRFSQTISYEQYF. Written as DNA, the CDR3 is TGTGCCACCAGCAGAGATCGGTTTTCACAGACTATCTCCTACGAGCAGTACTTC. The variable domain in full, with the rest retrieved from reference TRBV15 and TRBJ2-7, is DAMVIQNPRYQVTQFGKPVTLSCSQTLNHNVMYWYQQKSSQAPKLLFHYYDKDFNNEADTPDNFQSRRPNTSFCFLDIRSPGLGDTAMYLCATSRDRFSQTISYEQYFGPGTRLTVT.

This chain joins TRBV5-1 and TRBJ2-1; D perhaps matches TRBD1 (6 bases). The CDR3 loop spans 14 amino acids. Germline V gene data show CDR1 as SGHRS and CDR2 as YFSETQ. V dropped 7 bases and J dropped 3 bases, with 14 bases sitting between them. DNA for the CDR3: TGCGCCAGCGGCCTTGGGGGCGACTACAATGAGCAGTTCTTC. This codes for CASGLGGDYNEQFF.